The source of this T cell receptor (beta chain) is a study of blood T cell repertoires in COVID-19. J was trimmed by 4 bases and V by 8 bases; bases with no gene match: 13. Germline loops: CDR1 SNHLY, CDR2 FYNNEI. This CDR3 has 16 residues. The data were produced by immunoSEQ multiplex PCR, yet TCRdb's version contains in-frame clones alone and is incomplete. The sample carries tens of thousands of clones, about 90% recorded once. Specimen: peripheral blood. The rearrangement joins TRBV2 to TRBJ2-1, with TRBD2 matching over 8 bases. The receptor's source is a human donor with active COVID-19. The donor label of this sample is uncertain. The CDR3 nucleotides read TGTGCCAGCGGCAGGCGGGAGGACGTACAGTACAATGAGCAGTTCTTC. Translating it yields CASGRREDVQYNEQFF.